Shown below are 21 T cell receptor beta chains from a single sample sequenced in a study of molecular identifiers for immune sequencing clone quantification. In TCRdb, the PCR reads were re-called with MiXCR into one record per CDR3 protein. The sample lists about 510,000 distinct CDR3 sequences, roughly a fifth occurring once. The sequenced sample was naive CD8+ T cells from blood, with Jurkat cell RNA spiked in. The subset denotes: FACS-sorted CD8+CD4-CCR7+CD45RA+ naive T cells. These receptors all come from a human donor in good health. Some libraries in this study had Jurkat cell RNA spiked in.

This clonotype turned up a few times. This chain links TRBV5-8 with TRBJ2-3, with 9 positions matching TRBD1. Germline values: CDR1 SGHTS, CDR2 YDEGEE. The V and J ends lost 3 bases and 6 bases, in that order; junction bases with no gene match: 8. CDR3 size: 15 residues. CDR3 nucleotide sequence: TGTGCCAGCAGCTACACCTTACAGGGGGCTGATACGCAGTATTTT. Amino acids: CASSYTLQGADTQYF.

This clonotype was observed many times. CDR3 sequence (DNA): TGCGCCAGCAGCCAAACCGGGATCCCCCCGACCACTGAAGCTTTCTTT. As protein: CASSQTGIPPTTEAFF. This chain links TRBV4-1 with TRBJ1-1; no reliable D call. The V gene's germline CDR1 is MGHRA and CDR2 YSYEKL. The CDR3 is 16 amino acids. V was cut by 2 bases and J by 4 bases, with 17 bases left in between.

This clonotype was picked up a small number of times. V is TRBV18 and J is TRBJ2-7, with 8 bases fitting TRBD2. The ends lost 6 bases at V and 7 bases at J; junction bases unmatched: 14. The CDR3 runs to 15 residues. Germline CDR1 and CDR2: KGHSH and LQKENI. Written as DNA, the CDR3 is TGTGCCAGCTCTTTAGTTACCGGGGGGGCTGAAGAGCAGTACTTC. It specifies CASSLVTGGAEEQYF.

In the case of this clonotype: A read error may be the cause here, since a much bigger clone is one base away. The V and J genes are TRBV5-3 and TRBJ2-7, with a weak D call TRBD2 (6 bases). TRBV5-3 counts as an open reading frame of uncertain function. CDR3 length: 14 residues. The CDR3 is CASSFRGSAYEQYF. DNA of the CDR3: TGTGCCAGCAGCTTCCGGGGGAGCGCTTACGAGCAGTACTTC.

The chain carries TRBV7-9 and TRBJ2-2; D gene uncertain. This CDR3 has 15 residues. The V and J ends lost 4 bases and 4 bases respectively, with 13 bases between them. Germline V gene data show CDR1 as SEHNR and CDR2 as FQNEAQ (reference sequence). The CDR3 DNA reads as TGTGCCAGCAGCTCAGCCGCCCCGAGCACCGGGGAGCTGTTTTTT. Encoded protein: CASSSAAPSTGELFF. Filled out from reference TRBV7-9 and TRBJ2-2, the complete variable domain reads DTGVSQNPRHKITKRGQNVTFRCDPISEHNRLYWYRQTLGQGPEFLTYFQNEAQLEKSRLLSDRFSAERPKGSFSTLEIQRTEQGDSAMYLCASSSAAPSTGELFFGEGSRLTVL.

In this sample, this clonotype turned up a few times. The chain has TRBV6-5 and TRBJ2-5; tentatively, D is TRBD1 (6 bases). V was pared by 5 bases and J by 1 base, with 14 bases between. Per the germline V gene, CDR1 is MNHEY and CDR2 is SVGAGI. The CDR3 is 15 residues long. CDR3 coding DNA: TGTGCCAGCAGTCGCAGGGGCTCGAGCCAAGAGACCCAGTACTTC. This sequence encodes CASSRRGSSQETQYF.

CDR3 nucleotide sequence: TGTGCCAGCAGTCCACGTGGACACCTGCGCGAGCAGTACTTC. This encodes CASSPRGHLREQYF. The chain links TRBV27 to TRBJ2-7, with D maybe TRBD1 (5 bases). CDR1 is MNHEY and CDR2 is SMNVEV in the germline V gene (reference sequence). CDR3 length: 14 amino acids. Trimming removed 5 bases from V and 6 bases from J, with 17 bases in between.

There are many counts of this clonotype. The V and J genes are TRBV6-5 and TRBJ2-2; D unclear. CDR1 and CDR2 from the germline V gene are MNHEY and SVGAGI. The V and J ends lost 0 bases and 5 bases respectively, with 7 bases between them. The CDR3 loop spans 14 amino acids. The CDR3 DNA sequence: TGTGCCAGCAGTTACTCAGGCGAGACCGGGGAGCTGTTTTTT. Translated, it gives CASSYSGETGELFF.

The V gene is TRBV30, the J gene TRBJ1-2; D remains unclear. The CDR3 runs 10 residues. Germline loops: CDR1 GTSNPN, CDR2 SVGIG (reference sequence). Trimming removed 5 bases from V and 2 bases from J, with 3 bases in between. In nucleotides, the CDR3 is TGTGCCTGGGACAACTATGGCTACACCTTC. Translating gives CAWDNYGYTF.

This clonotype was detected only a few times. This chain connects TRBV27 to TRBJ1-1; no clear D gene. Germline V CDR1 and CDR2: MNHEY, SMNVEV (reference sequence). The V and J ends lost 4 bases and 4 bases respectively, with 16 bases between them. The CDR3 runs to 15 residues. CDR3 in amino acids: CASSWERVGGTEAFF. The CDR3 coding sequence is TGTGCCAGCAGTTGGGAGAGGGTTGGTGGCACTGAAGCTTTCTTT.

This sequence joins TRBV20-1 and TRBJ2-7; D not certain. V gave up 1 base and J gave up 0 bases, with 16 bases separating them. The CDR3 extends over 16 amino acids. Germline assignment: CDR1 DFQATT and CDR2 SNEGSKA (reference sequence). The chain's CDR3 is CSARVGFETYSYEQYF. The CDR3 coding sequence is TGCAGTGCTAGAGTTGGTTTTGAGACTTACTCCTACGAGCAGTACTTC.

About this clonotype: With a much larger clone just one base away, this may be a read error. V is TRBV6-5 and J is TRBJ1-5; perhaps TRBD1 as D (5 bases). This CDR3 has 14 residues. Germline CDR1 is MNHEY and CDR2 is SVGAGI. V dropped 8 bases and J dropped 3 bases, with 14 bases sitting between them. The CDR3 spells CASGPSGTNQPQHF. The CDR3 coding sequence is TGTGCCAGCGGTCCCTCCGGGACCAATCAGCCCCAGCATTTT.

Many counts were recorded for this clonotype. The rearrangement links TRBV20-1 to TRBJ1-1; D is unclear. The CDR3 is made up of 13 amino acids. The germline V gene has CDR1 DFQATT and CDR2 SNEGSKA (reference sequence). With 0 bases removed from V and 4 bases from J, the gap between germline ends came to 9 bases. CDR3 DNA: TGCAGTGCTAGAGATCTAGGATCCACTGAAGCTTTCTTT. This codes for CSARDLGSTEAFF.

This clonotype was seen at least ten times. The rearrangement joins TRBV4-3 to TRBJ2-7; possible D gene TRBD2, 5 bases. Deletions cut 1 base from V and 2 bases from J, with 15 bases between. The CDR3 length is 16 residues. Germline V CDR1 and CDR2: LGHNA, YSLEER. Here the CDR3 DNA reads TGCGCCAGCAGCCAAGGACTCCACGGGATTACCTACGAGCAGTACTTC. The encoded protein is CASSQGLHGITYEQYF.

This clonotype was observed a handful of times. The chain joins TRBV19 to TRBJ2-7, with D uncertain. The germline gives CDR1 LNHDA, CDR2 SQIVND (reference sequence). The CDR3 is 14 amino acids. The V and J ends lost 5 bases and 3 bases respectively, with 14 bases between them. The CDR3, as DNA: TGTGCCAGTAGTTTGGGCCCCTATGGCTACGAGCAGTACTTC. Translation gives CASSLGPYGYEQYF.

The CDR3 loop is CASSPTKGTASTDTQYF. In DNA, the CDR3 is TGTGCCAGCTCACCCACGAAAGGGACAGCTAGCACAGATACGCAGTATTTT. V is TRBV18 and J is TRBJ2-3, with TRBD1 identical over 7 bases. Losses at the gene ends were 3 bases for V and 0 bases for J; bases not matched to a gene: 9. The CDR3 consists of 17 residues. Germline lookup yields CDR1 KGHSH and CDR2 LQKENI.

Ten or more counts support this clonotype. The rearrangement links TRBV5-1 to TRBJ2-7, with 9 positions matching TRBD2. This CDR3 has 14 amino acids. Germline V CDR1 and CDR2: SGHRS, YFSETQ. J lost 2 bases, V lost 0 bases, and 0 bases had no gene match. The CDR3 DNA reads TGCGCCAGCAGCTTGGCTAGCGGGGCCTACGAGCAGTACTTC. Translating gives CASSLASGAYEQYF. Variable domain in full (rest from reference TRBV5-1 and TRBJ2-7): KAGVTQTPRYLIKTRGQQVTLSCSPISGHRSVSWYQQTPGQGLQFLFEYFSETQRNKGNFPGRFSGRQFSNSRSEMNVSTLELGDSALYLCASSLASGAYEQYFGPGTRLTVT.

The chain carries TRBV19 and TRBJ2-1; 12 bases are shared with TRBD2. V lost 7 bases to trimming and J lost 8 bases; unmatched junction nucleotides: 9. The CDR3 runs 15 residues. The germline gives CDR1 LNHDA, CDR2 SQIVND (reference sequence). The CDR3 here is CASTWSSGGAHEQFF. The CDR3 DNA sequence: TGTGCCAGTACCTGGTCTAGCGGGGGGGCCCATGAGCAGTTCTTC.

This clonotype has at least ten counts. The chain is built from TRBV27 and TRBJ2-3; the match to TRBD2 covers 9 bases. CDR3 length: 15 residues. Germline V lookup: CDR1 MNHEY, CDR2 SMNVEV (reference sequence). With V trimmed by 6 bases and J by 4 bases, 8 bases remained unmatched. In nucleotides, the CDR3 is TGTGCCAGCAGGGGTAGCGGGAGTCGCTCAGATACGCAGTATTTT. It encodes CASRGSGSRSDTQYF.

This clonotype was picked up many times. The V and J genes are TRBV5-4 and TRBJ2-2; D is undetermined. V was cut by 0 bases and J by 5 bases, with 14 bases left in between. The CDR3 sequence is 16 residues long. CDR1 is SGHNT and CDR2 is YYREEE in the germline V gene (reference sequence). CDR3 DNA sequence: TGTGCCAGCAGCTTGGCCTGGTCTAGAGATACCGGGGAGCTGTTTTTT. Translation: CASSLAWSRDTGELFF.

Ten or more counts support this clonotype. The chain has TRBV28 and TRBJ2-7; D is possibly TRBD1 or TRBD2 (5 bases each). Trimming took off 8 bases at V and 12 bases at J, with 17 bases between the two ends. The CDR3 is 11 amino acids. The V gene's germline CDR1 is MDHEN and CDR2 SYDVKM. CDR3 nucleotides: TGTGCCAGCTCCATTCCGGGACCGCCGTACTTC. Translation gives CASSIPGPPYF.